This T cell receptor (beta chain) originates from a study of T cells in Graves' hyperthyroidism and ophthalmopathy. This clonotype was seen at least ten times. What it binds is unknown. Study-wide results and caveats: The model predicted ophthalmopathy a median approximately six months before onset. Most thyroid clonotypes with frequency above 0.001 were detected in blood.

Trimming cost V 6 bases and J 5 bases, with 14 bases left between them. CDR3 size: 14 residues. The CDR3 regions of TCR beta were amplified from RNA transcripts. HTBI primers drove first-round RT-PCR of the TCR CDR3. TCRdb re-derived calls from the multiplex PCR reads in MiXCR, one entry per CDR3 protein. The profile shows hundreds of thousands of distinct CDR3 sequences, 12% to 15% of them singletons. Diagnoses rested on clinical symptoms, serum thyroxine and TRAb, thyroid ultrasound and orbital computed tomography. From 9 to 10 ml of fresh peripheral blood, PBMCs were isolated. The V gene is TRBV12-3 or TRBV12-4, the J gene TRBJ2-1, with D perhaps matching TRBD1 (6 bases). This receptor was obtained from a woman aged 18-29 years with Graves' hyperthyroidism. The sample taken for sequencing was blood. The CDR3 coding sequence is TGTGCCAGCAGGGAAGGGACAACAAACAATGAGCAGTTCTTC. This gives the protein CASREGTTNNEQFF.